This TCR beta chain was captured in a study of Graves' ophthalmopathy and Graves' hyperthyroidism. Findings of the study overall: The model predicted ophthalmopathy progression with 65% to 71% sensitivity and 72% to 85% specificity. Blood also contained most of the expanded thyroid clonotypes above 0.001 frequency.

The sequenced template was RNA, covering the TCR beta CDR3 region. Following a first-round RT-PCR that used HTBI primers, a second-round multiplex PCR was carried out. From the multiplex PCR reads, TCRdb called clonotypes with MiXCR, one entry per CDR3 protein. The sample lists fewer than 650,000 distinct CDR3 sequences; approximately 22% were seen once. The CDR3 length is 16 residues. Germline CDR1 SGDLS, CDR2 YYNGEE. V dropped 3 bases and J dropped 1 base, with 16 bases sitting between them. Of note for this clonotype: The antigen is not known.

Recruitment covered hyperthyroidism patients aged 18 to 65 whose new diagnosis was of under 2 months' duration. Patients were left out if they had other autoimmune diseases, uncontrolled infections, pregnancy or lactation. The receptor's source is a woman under 30 with stable Graves' hyperthyroidism. Some clones in this sample may be carry-over from other donors' samples. V and J are TRBV9 and TRBJ1-2, with D possibly matching TRBD1 (6 bases). Sequencing input: peripheral blood. The CDR3 spells CASSGGRTDLNYGYTF. The DNA for the CDR3 is TGTGCCAGCAGCGGTGGACGGACAGACCTTAACTATGGCTACACCTTC.